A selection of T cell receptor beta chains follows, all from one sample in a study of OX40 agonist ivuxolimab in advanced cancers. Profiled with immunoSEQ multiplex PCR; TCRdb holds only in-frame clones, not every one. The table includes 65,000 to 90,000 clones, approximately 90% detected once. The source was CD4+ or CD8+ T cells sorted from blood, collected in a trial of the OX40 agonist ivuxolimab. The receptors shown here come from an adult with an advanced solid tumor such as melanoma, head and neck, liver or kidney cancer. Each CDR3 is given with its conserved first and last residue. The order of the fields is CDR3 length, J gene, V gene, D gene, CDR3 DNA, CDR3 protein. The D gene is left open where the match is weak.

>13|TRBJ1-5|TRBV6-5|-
TGTGCCAGCAGTTACATGGGCAATCAGCCCCAGCATTTT
CASSYMGNQPQHF
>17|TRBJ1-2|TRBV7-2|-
TGTGCCAGCAGCTTACTTTTTGGGGGTTCCGGGAACTATGGCTACACCTTC
CASSLLFGGSGNYGYTF
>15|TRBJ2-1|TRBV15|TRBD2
TGTGCCACCAGCAGAGCTCGGGGGGGCTACAATGAGCAGTTCTTC
CATSRARGGYNEQFF
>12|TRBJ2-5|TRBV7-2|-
TGTGCCAGCAGCCAACGACGAGAGACCCAGTACTTC
CASSQRRETQYF
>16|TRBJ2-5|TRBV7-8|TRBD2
TGTGCCAGCAACCGACTAAGCGGGAGCTACCAAGAGACCCAGTACTTC
CASNRLSGSYQETQYF
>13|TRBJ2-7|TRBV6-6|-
TGTGCCAGCAGTTACCAAGGTATCGGCGAGCAGTACTTC
CASSYQGIGEQYF
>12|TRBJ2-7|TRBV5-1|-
TGCGCCAGCAGCTTGGAGGGCTACGAGCAGTACTTC
CASSLEGYEQYF
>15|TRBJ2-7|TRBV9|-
TGTGCCAGCAGCCCTTCGGGGCCTGCGTTCTACGAGCAGTACTTC
CASSPSGPAFYEQYF
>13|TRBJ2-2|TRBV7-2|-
TGTGCCAGCAGCGCCACAAACACCGGGGAGCTGTTTTTT
CASSATNTGELFF
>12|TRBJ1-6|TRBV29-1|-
TGCAGCGTTGAAGATCCCGGGGGGAGGGTGGCGTTT
CSVEDPGGRVAF